A single sample is the source of the 30 T cell receptor beta chains below, sequenced in a study of control samples from healthy donors and cancer patients. Only in-frame clones appear in the TCRdb table, and some are missing; sequencing was by immunoSEQ multiplex PCR. Among more than 100,000 clones listed, around 90% were seen once. Sequenced: blood. The origin of the receptors is a man in his late teens or twenties in good health.

The chain recombines TRBV5-4 with TRBJ2-1; the D is unclear. The V and J ends lost 2 bases and 7 bases respectively, with 22 bases between them. CDR1 is SGHNT, CDR2 YYREEE, per germline (reference sequence). CDR3 length: 17 residues. As DNA, the CDR3 is TGTGCCAGCAGCTTAGGGCGGTCCCGCTCGACATTTAATGAGCAGTTCTTC. The encoded protein is CASSLGRSRSTFNEQFF.

V is TRBV19 and J is TRBJ2-5; 7 nucleotides line up with TRBD2. The germline gives CDR1 LNHDA, CDR2 SQIVND (reference sequence). The length of the CDR3 is 13 residues. J gave up 4 bases and V 3 bases, and 2 bases lay outside the gene matches. The CDR3 reads CASSITSAETQYF. The CDR3 region has the DNA TGTGCCAGTAGTATCACTAGCGCAGAGACCCAGTACTTC.

This rearrangement joins TRBV7-2 to TRBJ1-1; 9 nucleotides line up with TRBD1. The germline V gene has CDR1 SGHTA and CDR2 FQGNSA. This CDR3 is built from 15 residues. J was trimmed by 4 bases and V by 1 base; bases with no gene match: 4. This chain's CDR3 is CASSLETGGFTEAFF. The CDR3 bases are TGTGCCAGCAGCTTAGAGACAGGGGGTTTCACTGAAGCTTTCTTT.

The chain joins TRBV5-1 to TRBJ2-3; D gene ambiguous. V was pared by 1 base and J by 3 bases, with 3 bases between. The CDR3 runs 12 residues. Germline V gives CDR1 SGHRS, CDR2 YFSETQ. CDR3 residues: CASSLRTDTQYF. CDR3 nucleotides: TGCGCCAGCAGCTTGAGGACAGATACGCAGTATTTT. Based on the CDR3 plus reference TRBV5-1 and TRBJ2-3, the full variable domain is KAGVTQTPRYLIKTRGQQVTLSCSPISGHRSVSWYQQTPGQGLQFLFEYFSETQRNKGNFPGRFSGRQFSNSRSEMNVSTLELGDSALYLCASSLRTDTQYFGPGTRLTVL.

V usage is TRBV15 and J usage is TRBJ1-5; no reliable D call. The germline gives CDR1 LNHNV, CDR2 YYDKDF (reference sequence). There are 16 residues in the CDR3. V was pared by 1 base and J by 6 bases, with 16 bases between. DNA of the CDR3: TGTGCCACCAGCAGAGTGAAAAACAGTGTCGGTCAGCCCCAGCATTTT. Encoded protein: CATSRVKNSVGQPQHF.

This rearrangement joins TRBV28 to TRBJ1-3; a weak D match, TRBD1 (5 bases). V was cut by 5 bases and J by 8 bases, with 7 bases left in between. CDR1 is MDHEN and CDR2 is SYDVKM in the germline V gene. There are 11 residues in the CDR3. The CDR3 sequence: CASSRGDTIYF. The CDR3 DNA reads TGTGCCAGCAGTCGGGGGGACACCATATATTTT.

Remarks on this clone: This CDR3 is also generated by other DNA sequences in the sample. J is TRBJ2-7 and V is TRBV3-1 (or the pseudogene TRBV3-2); no reliable D call. Germline V gene lookup returns CDR1 LGHDT and CDR2 YNNKEL (reference sequence). Between the trimmed V and J ends, which lost 1 base and 2 bases, there was a span of 6 bases. CDR3 length: 13 amino acids. The CDR3 DNA follows: TGTGCCAGCAGCCAAGGACCAACCTACGAGCAGTACGTC. Its protein is CASSQGPTYEQYV.

This clone was observed once. The V call is TRBV11-2, the J call TRBJ1-1; D gene ambiguous. This CDR3 has 15 amino acids. Trimming cost V 0 bases and J 4 bases, with 12 bases left between them. The germline V gene encodes CDR1 SGHAT and CDR2 FQNNGV. The CDR3: CASSLDEELGTEAFF. The CDR3 DNA follows: TGTGCCAGCAGCTTAGACGAGGAGTTGGGCACTGAAGCTTTCTTT.

The V and J genes are TRBV11-2 and TRBJ2-5; maybe TRBD1 (5 bases). Trimming took 3 bases from V and 5 from J, leaving 13 bases between them. The V gene's germline CDR1 is SGHAT and CDR2 FQNNGV. This CDR3 is 14 amino acids long. The CDR3 reads CASSFRTGRETQYF. DNA of the CDR3: TGTGCCAGCAGCTTTCGTACAGGTCGGGAGACCCAGTACTTC.

V gene TRBV2 combines with J gene TRBJ2-6; D may be TRBD2 (6 bases). Germline values: CDR1 SNHLY, CDR2 FYNNEI. With 4 bases removed from V and 1 base from J, the gap between germline ends came to 14 bases. The CDR3 loop spans 17 amino acids. The CDR3 protein is CASSAGNGGSGANVLTF. DNA for the CDR3: TGTGCCAGCAGTGCCGGAAACGGGGGTTCTGGGGCCAACGTCCTGACTTTC.

This chain uses TRBV25-1 with TRBJ1-2; D call uncertain. V gave up 4 bases and J gave up 3 bases, with 15 bases separating them. Germline V CDR1 and CDR2: MGHDK, SYGVNS. The CDR3 covers 15 residues. This CDR3 reads CASSGHGKSDYGYTF. CDR3 DNA sequence: TGTGCCAGCAGTGGCCATGGGAAGTCAGACTATGGCTACACCTTC.

The chain is built from TRBV19 and TRBJ2-3; D gene ambiguous. The germline CDR1 and CDR2 sequences are LNHDA and SQIVND (reference sequence). Trimming stripped 3 bases from V and 4 bases from J, with 23 bases between. This CDR3 is 18 amino acids long. CDR3 nucleotides: TGTGCCAGTAGTATTCCCTGGGCGCCGGACCCCCACCCAGATACGCAGTATTTT. It codes for CASSIPWAPDPHPDTQYF.

This sequence joins TRBV6-4 and TRBJ1-1; TRBD1 matches at 9 bases. Germline lookup yields CDR1 MRHNA and CDR2 SNTAGT. The CDR3 has 14 residues. The J segment lost 2 bases and the V segment lost 6 bases, leaving 4 bases of the junction unmatched. CDR3 DNA: TGTGCCAGCAGGATGGACAGGGGAAACACTGAAGCTTTCTTT. Amino acid sequence: CASRMDRGNTEAFF.

The chain recombines TRBV4-3 with TRBJ1-1, with 7 bases fitting TRBD1. Trimming at V came to 1 base and at J to 3 bases, leaving 2 bases not matched to a gene. This CDR3 has 14 amino acids. Germline assignment: CDR1 LGHNA and CDR2 YSLEER. CDR3 DNA sequence: TGCGCCAGCAGCCAAGGTGACAGGGACACTGAAGCTTTCTTT. It codes for CASSQGDRDTEAFF.

The rearrangement uses TRBV13 and TRBJ1-5, with D maybe TRBD1 (5 bases). CDR3 length: 16 amino acids. With 6 bases removed from V and 5 bases from J, the gap between germline ends came to 20 bases. Germline CDR1 and CDR2: PRHDT and FYEKMQ (reference sequence). The CDR3 region is CASSQTARGWDQPQHF. The CDR3, as DNA: TGTGCCAGCAGTCAGACCGCGCGGGGGTGGGATCAGCCCCAGCATTTT. Based on the CDR3 plus reference TRBV13 and TRBJ1-5, the full variable domain is AAGVIQSPRHLIKEKRETATLKCYPIPRHDTVYWYQQGPGQDPQFLISFYEKMQSDKGSIPDRFSAQQFSDYHSELNMSSLELGDSALYFCASSQTARGWDQPQHFGDGTRLSIL.

J is TRBJ1-2 and V is TRBV7-2; D may be TRBD1 (6 bases). Per the germline V gene, CDR1 is SGHTA and CDR2 is FQGNSA. V lost 5 bases and J 7 bases, leaving 20 bases between the germline ends. The CDR3 has 15 amino acids. CDR3 DNA sequence: TGTGCCAGCAGCCTGAACAGGGTCGGAGTTGTTGGCTACACCTTC. The encoded protein is CASSLNRVGVVGYTF. The full variable domain, its missing parts supplied by reference TRBV7-2 and TRBJ1-2, is GAGVSQSPSNKVTEKGKDVELRCDPISGHTALYWYRQSLGQGLEFLIYFQGNSAPDKSGLPSDRFSAERTGGSVSTLTIQRTQQEDSAVYLCASSLNRVGVVGYTFGSGTRLTVV.

This clone showed up just once. The chain carries TRBV28 and TRBJ1-5; D ambiguous. V shed 5 bases and J shed 2 bases, with 1 base lying between them. CDR1 is MDHEN and CDR2 is SYDVKM in the germline V gene. The CDR3 consists of 11 residues. The CDR3 region is CASSGNQPQHF. CDR3 DNA: TGTGCCAGCAGTGGCAATCAGCCCCAGCATTTT.

As DNA, the CDR3 is TGTGCCAGTAGCTCCGGGACAAAGGGCGCAGATACGCAGTATTTT. It codes for CASSSGTKGADTQYF. The J gene is TRBJ2-3, the V gene TRBV19; TRBD1 might be the D (6 bases). V was shortened by 6 bases and J by 4 bases, with 17 bases between the two germline ends. The CDR3 has 15 residues. The germline CDR1 and CDR2 sequences are LNHDA and SQIVND (reference sequence).

The chain couples TRBV5-1 to TRBJ2-7; unclear D gene. This CDR3 contains 14 residues. Trimming shortened V by 2 bases and J by 2 bases, and 11 bases separated the two germline ends. The germline V gene encodes CDR1 SGHRS and CDR2 YFSETQ. In DNA form, the CDR3 reads TGCGCCAGCAGCTTTGACTCTCCGGCCTACGAGCAGTACTTC. Translated, it gives CASSFDSPAYEQYF. Combining the CDR3 with reference TRBV5-1 and TRBJ2-7 gives the whole variable domain KAGVTQTPRYLIKTRGQQVTLSCSPISGHRSVSWYQQTPGQGLQFLFEYFSETQRNKGNFPGRFSGRQFSNSRSEMNVSTLELGDSALYLCASSFDSPAYEQYFGPGTRLTVT.

This chain uses TRBV28 with TRBJ2-7, with D possibly matching TRBD2 (6 bases). Germline V lookup: CDR1 MDHEN, CDR2 SYDVKM. CDR3 size: 14 residues. V was shortened by 4 bases and J by 3 bases, with 13 bases between the two germline ends. The CDR3 is CASSSRGRIYEQYF. The CDR3 coding sequence is TGTGCCAGCAGTTCGCGGGGAAGAATCTACGAGCAGTACTTC.

This clone was counted a single time. The chain links TRBV6-5 to TRBJ2-7; D is perhaps TRBD1 (6 bases). The CDR3 extends over 13 amino acids. CDR1 is MNHEY, CDR2 SVGAGI, per germline. The V end was cut by 7 bases, the J end by 2 bases, with 12 bases between. The CDR3 reads CASKTGQTYEQYF. CDR3 in DNA: TGTGCCAGCAAAACCGGACAGACCTACGAGCAGTACTTC.

V and J are TRBV10-3 and TRBJ1-5; TRBD1 is a possible D gene (5 bases). V gave up 3 bases and J gave up 3 bases, with 12 bases separating them. Germline V gives CDR1 ENHRY, CDR2 SYGVKD. The CDR3 extends over 15 amino acids. In nucleotides, the CDR3 is TGTGCCATCAGTGACTCCGACAGCTACAATCAGCCCCAGCATTTT. Amino acids: CAISDSDSYNQPQHF.

This clone was seen just once. The gene calls are TRBV19 and TRBJ2-1, with 12 bases aligning to TRBD2. V dropped 10 bases and J dropped 4; count of bases not matched to a gene: 8. The CDR3 runs 15 residues. The germline CDR1 and CDR2 sequences are LNHDA and SQIVND (reference sequence). The CDR3 DNA is TGTGCCACCTCGACTAGCGGGGGCATGTACAATGAGCAGTTCTTC. It specifies CATSTSGGMYNEQFF.

This clone was observed once. The chain has TRBV21-1 and TRBJ2-7; no check of the table's D call, TRBD1, against the DNA was made. TRBV21-1 is given as a pseudogene. The CDR3 consists of 10 residues. The CDR3 sequence: CASKQGGQYV. The CDR3 nucleotides read TGTGCCAGCAAACAGGGTGGGCAGTACGTC.

This clone was seen a few times. V is TRBV27 and J is TRBJ1-5, with D maybe TRBD1 (5 bases). Between the trimmed V and J ends, which lost 5 bases and 7 bases, there was a span of 15 bases. This CDR3 has 14 residues. Germline V lookup: CDR1 MNHEY, CDR2 SMNVEV (reference sequence). CDR3 loop: CASSKFQGVQPQHF. For the CDR3, the DNA is TGTGCCAGCAGTAAATTTCAGGGAGTCCAGCCCCAGCATTTT.

V gene TRBV3-1 (or the pseudogene TRBV3-2) combines with J gene TRBJ2-7; the match to TRBD1 covers 10 bases. Germline V CDR1 and CDR2: LGHDT, YNNKEL (reference sequence). This CDR3 has 15 residues. V lost 1 base to trimming and J lost 4 bases; unmatched junction nucleotides: 4. The CDR3 here is CASSQAGTGDYEQYF. DNA for the CDR3: TGTGCCAGCAGCCAAGCCGGGACAGGGGATTACGAGCAGTACTTC.

The rearrangement joins TRBV5-1 to TRBJ2-1, with a weak D call TRBD2 (7 bases). This CDR3 has 15 amino acids. Trimming stripped 2 bases from V and 7 bases from J, with 16 bases between. Germline lookup yields CDR1 SGHRS and CDR2 YFSETQ. The CDR3, as DNA: TGCGCCAGCAGCTTAAGAGGGGGGGCCTCTAATGAGCAGTTCTTC. Protein product: CASSLRGGASNEQFF.

The V gene is TRBV28, the J gene TRBJ2-7; weak D call: TRBD1 (6 bases). V was trimmed by 8 bases and J by 0 bases, leaving 23 bases between them. CDR1 is MDHEN and CDR2 is SYDVKM in the germline V gene. This CDR3 contains 17 residues. The CDR3 DNA follows: TGTGCCAGCCAGAGTGTCCAGTGGGGGCTTTTCTCCTACGAGCAGTACTTC. Translating gives CASQSVQWGLFSYEQYF.

This clone was seen once. CDR3 bases: TGTGCCAGCAGTTACGGGATTGGCGCCACAGATACGCAGTATTTT. As protein: CASSYGIGATDTQYF. The chain employs TRBV6-5 and TRBJ2-3; the D is unclear. Germline assignment: CDR1 MNHEY and CDR2 SVGAGI. The germline V and J ends were trimmed by 2 bases and 2 bases, with 11 bases remaining between them. The CDR3 is 15 amino acids.

The rearrangement joins TRBV28 to TRBJ1-1; 10 bases are shared with TRBD1. CDR1 and CDR2 (germline): MDHEN, SYDVKM. After removal of 6 bases from V and 5 bases from J, the junction contained 9 bases not matched to a gene. CDR3 length: 15 amino acids. CDR3 in amino acids: CASRGETGGRTEAFF. In nucleotides, the CDR3 is TGTGCCAGCAGAGGGGAGACAGGGGGCCGTACTGAAGCTTTCTTT.